The 10 T cell receptor beta chains below were found in one sample sequenced in a study of blood T cell repertoires in COVID-19. Clones were read by immunoSEQ multiplex PCR, and TCRdb kept only the in-frame ones, dropping some. The data contain about 270,000 clones, roughly nine tenths of them singletons. The sequencing sample was made of peripheral blood. The receptor set was obtained from a woman aged 25 to 39 with COVID-19, enrolled during active disease.

The chain employs TRBV18 and TRBJ2-5; D is undetermined. This CDR3 is 12 amino acids long. With 5 bases removed from V and 3 bases from J, the gap between germline ends came to 7 bases. CDR1 and CDR2 from the germline V gene are KGHSH and LQKENI. The CDR3 spells CASSLGEETQYF. The DNA for the CDR3 is TGTGCCAGCTCATTAGGAGAAGAGACCCAGTACTTC.

The V gene is TRBV2, the J gene TRBJ2-7, with TRBD1 matching 7 bases. The CDR3 length is 13 residues. Unmatched junction bases numbered 4, after V lost 6 bases and J lost 2 bases. Germline loops: CDR1 SNHLY, CDR2 FYNNEI. Here the CDR3 DNA reads TGTGCCAGCAGAGGGACAGCAACCTACGAGCAGTACTTC. The encoded protein is CASRGTATYEQYF.

The chain recombines TRBV27 with TRBJ1-1; D ambiguous. Looked up from germline, CDR1 is MNHEY and CDR2 is SMNVEV (reference sequence). V was pared by 1 base and J by 0 bases, with 6 bases between. CDR3 length: 14 amino acids. CDR3 residues: CASSLFSLNTEAFF. In DNA form, the CDR3 reads TGTGCCAGCAGTTTATTCTCCCTGAACACTGAAGCTTTCTTT.

This chain joins TRBV7-9 and TRBJ1-5, with D tentatively TRBD1 (5 bases). This CDR3 has 16 amino acids. Germline values: CDR1 SEHNR, CDR2 FQNEAQ (reference sequence). The germline V and J ends were trimmed by 1 base and 5 bases, with 15 bases remaining between them. CDR3 region: CASSLGPGRVDQPQHF. For the CDR3, the DNA is TGTGCCAGCAGCTTAGGACCAGGGAGGGTAGATCAGCCCCAGCATTTT.

V is TRBV9 and J is TRBJ2-5, with 9 bases matching TRBD1. V shed 2 bases and J 3 bases; nucleotides not matched to a gene: 2. The CDR3 sequence is 14 residues long. Germline V gene sequence: CDR1 SGDLS, CDR2 YYNGEE. This chain's CDR3 is CASSVGQGKETQYF. The CDR3 nucleotides read TGTGCCAGCAGCGTGGGACAGGGTAAAGAGACCCAGTACTTC. The full variable domain, completed using reference TRBV9 and TRBJ2-5, is DSGVTQTPKHLITATGQRVTLRCSPRSGDLSVYWYQQSLDQGLQFLIQYYNGEERAKGNILERFSAQQFPDLHSELNLSSLELGDSALYFCASSVGQGKETQYFGPGTRLLVL.

This sequence joins TRBV28 and TRBJ2-7, with TRBD1 matching 7 bases. Germline V gives CDR1 MDHEN, CDR2 SYDVKM. Trimming took 6 bases from V and 9 from J; bases not matched to a gene: 11. This CDR3 contains 13 residues. The CDR3 is CASRLDRARRQYF. Here the CDR3 DNA reads TGTGCCAGCAGACTTGACAGGGCACGAAGGCAGTACTTC.

The rearrangement uses TRBV27 and TRBJ2-7; 7 positions match TRBD1. CDR1 and CDR2 from the germline V gene are MNHEY and SMNVEV (reference sequence). Trimming at V came to 3 bases and at J to 1 base, leaving 3 bases not matched to a gene. The CDR3 spans 14 residues. CDR3 nucleotides: TGTGCCAGCAGTTTTGGGACAGCATCCTACGAGCAGTACTTC. It yields the protein CASSFGTASYEQYF.

The chain recombines TRBV4-1 with TRBJ2-2; 7 bases align to TRBD1. The CDR3 loop spans 14 amino acids. Germline V gene lookup returns CDR1 MGHRA and CDR2 YSYEKL. Trimming cost V 8 bases and J 5 bases; bases outside gene matches: 8. The CDR3 DNA follows: TGCGCCAGCGGAGCGGACAGGATGACCGGGGAGCTGTTTTTT. Translating gives CASGADRMTGELFF.

This chain connects TRBV7-9 to TRBJ1-6; 7 nucleotides match TRBD1. This CDR3 has 15 amino acids. Trimming removed 5 bases from V and 8 bases from J; junction bases left unmatched: 9. Germline lookup yields CDR1 SEHNR and CDR2 FQNEAQ (reference sequence). CDR3 sequence: CASSLRQGPDSPLHF. The CDR3 DNA sequence: TGTGCCAGCAGCCTAAGACAGGGTCCAGATTCACCCCTCCACTTT.

A single count supports this clone. This chain uses TRBV5-1 with TRBJ2-1; 7 bases agree with TRBD1. In germline, CDR1 is SGHRS, CDR2 YFSETQ. The CDR3 totals 15 residues. J gave up 6 bases and V 1 base, and 7 bases lay outside the gene matches. The CDR3 protein is CASSLNQQGSNEQFF. The CDR3 nucleotides read TGCGCCAGCAGCTTGAATCAACAGGGGAGCAATGAGCAGTTCTTC.